The 27 T cell receptor beta chains below come from one sample, sequenced in a study of regulatory T cells in long-lasting Graves disease. Indicated time point: newly diagnosed GD, antithyroid drugs for less than 3 months. PBMC RNA was the source of the TCR library. Libraries of TCR beta came from iRepertoire HTBI primers plus Arm-PCR of CDR3 regions. TCRdb used MiXCR to reprocess the multiplex PCR reads, holding one entry per CDR3 protein. The sample includes about 350,000 distinct CDR3 sequences, under 20% of them seen just once. This sample was also put to use in a study of T cells in Graves' hyperthyroidism and ophthalmopathy.

The input for sequencing was peripheral blood mononuclear cells (PBMCs), taken at new diagnosis, from a patient treated with antithyroid drugs. These receptors all stem from a woman under 30 with Graves disease.

This clonotype has ten or more counts. The chain couples TRBV6-2 or TRBV6-3 to TRBJ2-1, with 9 bases matching TRBD2. CDR1 is MNHEY, CDR2 SVGEGT, per germline. J lost 5 bases, V lost 5 bases, and 13 bases had no gene match. CDR3 length: 17 residues. CDR3: CASSEPLRERGDNEQFF. The CDR3 nucleotides are TGTGCCAGCAGTGAACCCCTAAGGGAGCGGGGGGACAATGAGCAGTTCTTC.

This chain joins TRBV20-1 and TRBJ2-2, with no clear D. The ends were cut back, 1 base at V and 6 bases at J, with 9 bases in the middle. The germline V gene has CDR1 DFQATT and CDR2 SNEGSKA (reference sequence). There are 13 residues in the CDR3. The CDR3 DNA is TGCAGTGCTAGAGGAAGAGTTGCCGGGGAGCTGTTTTTT. Amino acids: CSARGRVAGELFF.

This clonotype was seen ten or more times. CDR3 loop: CASRLTVPLGDEQYF. DNA for the CDR3: TGCGCCAGCAGGTTAACAGTACCCTTAGGGGACGAGCAGTACTTC. This chain links TRBV5-1 with TRBJ2-7; the D gene is possibly TRBD1 (5 bases). The germline gives CDR1 SGHRS, CDR2 YFSETQ. CDR3 length: 15 amino acids. V was trimmed by 5 bases and J by 5 bases, leaving 20 bases between them.

In its sample, this clonotype was seen many times. Written as DNA, the CDR3 is TGTGCCAGCAGTTTCAGGGCCGCCAACTATGGCTACACCTTC. Its protein product is CASSFRAANYGYTF. The chain employs TRBV28 and TRBJ1-2, with D maybe TRBD1 (5 bases). Germline CDR1 is MDHEN and CDR2 is SYDVKM. There are 14 residues in the CDR3. The V gene lost 3 bases and the J gene lost 2 bases, with 10 bases spanning the gap.

In its sample, this clonotype was seen many times. The chain uses TRBV6-5 and TRBJ1-1, with D maybe TRBD1 (5 bases). The V gene's germline CDR1 is MNHEY and CDR2 SVGAGI. The germline V and J ends were trimmed by 0 bases and 5 bases, with 16 bases remaining between them. This CDR3 is 16 amino acids long. The CDR3 reads CASSYSGPGRGTEAFF. For the CDR3, the DNA is TGTGCCAGCAGTTACTCGGGCCCAGGGAGGGGAACTGAAGCTTTCTTT.

This clonotype was seen a few times. The genes are TRBV4-2 and TRBJ1-3; D ambiguous. V lost 0 bases and J lost 0, with 6 bases in between. The CDR3 extends over 15 amino acids. Germline V CDR1 and CDR2: LGHNA, YNFKEQ. DNA of the CDR3: TGTGCCAGCAGCCAAGATGGCAGCTCTGGAAACACCATATATTTT. Its translation: CASSQDGSSGNTIYF.

The chain uses TRBV29-1 and TRBJ1-2; tentative D call: TRBD1 (5 bases). Between the trimmed V and J ends, which lost 3 bases and 3 bases, there was a span of 11 bases. CDR3 size: 13 residues. Germline loops: CDR1 SQVTM, CDR2 ANQGSEA. The DNA for the CDR3 is TGCAGCGTTGAGCAGGGCCTTGACTATGGCTACACCTTC. Translated: CSVEQGLDYGYTF.

The chain has TRBV6-1 and TRBJ2-2; D possibly uses TRBD1 or TRBD2 (5 bases each). Germline CDR1 is MNHNS and CDR2 is SASEGT. There are 14 residues in the CDR3. V shed 8 bases and J shed 5 bases, with 15 bases lying between them. CDR3: CASRRQGVTGELFF. CDR3 DNA: TGTGCCAGCCGGAGGCAGGGAGTTACCGGGGAGCTGTTTTTT.

The rearrangement links TRBV4-1 to TRBJ2-5; D is unclear. The CDR3 has 15 amino acids. V shed 4 bases and J shed 0 bases, with 12 bases lying between them. From germline, CDR1 is MGHRA and CDR2 YSYEKL. CDR3 in DNA: TGCGCCAGCAGCCCGTACTATATGTACCAAGAGACCCAGTACTTC. Protein product: CASSPYYMYQETQYF.

This clonotype was seen many times. The J gene is TRBJ2-1, the V gene TRBV28; no clear D gene. The DNA matches TRBJ2-5 better at its end, which makes the J call doubtful. Germline V gene lookup returns CDR1 MDHEN and CDR2 SYDVKM. The CDR3 is made up of 14 amino acids. CDR3 region: CASSFLDLLQTQYF. The CDR3 nucleotides are TGTGCCAGCAGTTTTCTAGATCTGTTACAGACCCAGTACTTC.

In its sample, this clonotype was seen many times. V gene TRBV6-5 combines with J gene TRBJ1-2; D not resolved. The germline V gene has CDR1 MNHEY and CDR2 SVGAGI. Deletions cut 0 bases from V and 1 base from J, with 6 bases between. CDR3 size: 14 residues. The CDR3 sequence: CASSYSGSNYGYTF. CDR3 DNA sequence: TGTGCCAGCAGTTACTCGGGCAGTAACTATGGCTACACCTTC.

The V gene is TRBV29-1, the J gene TRBJ1-1, with TRBD1 matching 8 bases. J lost 4 bases, V lost 3 bases, and 7 bases had no gene match. The CDR3 totals 14 residues. Germline V gene lookup returns CDR1 SQVTM and CDR2 ANQGSEA. DNA of the CDR3: TGCAGCGTTGAGTCTGACAGGGGCGTCACTGAAGCTTTCTTT. Protein product: CSVESDRGVTEAFF.

This clonotype was observed many times. The chain has TRBV7-9 and TRBJ1-2; a weak D match, TRBD1 (6 bases). CDR1 is SEHNR and CDR2 is FQNEAQ in the germline V gene (reference sequence). There are 17 residues in the CDR3. Between the trimmed V and J ends, which lost 7 bases and 6 bases, there was a span of 27 bases. The CDR3 is CASTPMTGMTLLHGYTF. In DNA, the CDR3 is TGTGCCAGCACCCCGATGACAGGCATGACCCTCCTTCATGGCTACACCTTC.

At least ten counts were recorded for this clonotype. The chain employs TRBV2 and TRBJ2-1; 12 bases fit TRBD2. This CDR3 spans 17 amino acids. CDR1 and CDR2 from the germline V gene are SNHLY and FYNNEI. V dropped 2 bases and J dropped 7; count of bases not matched to a gene: 9. For the CDR3, the DNA is TGTGCCAGCAGTGAACTGGCTAGCGGGAGGGCCCAGAATGAGCAGTTCTTC. It translates to CASSELASGRAQNEQFF.

This chain joins TRBV27 and TRBJ2-1; tentative D call: TRBD2 (7 bases). CDR3 length: 12 amino acids. The V end lost 8 bases, the J end lost 6 bases, and 11 bases lay between the germline ends. Per the germline V gene, CDR1 is MNHEY and CDR2 is SMNVEV (reference sequence). CDR3 region: CASGGAANEQFF. Here the CDR3 DNA reads TGTGCCAGCGGGGGGGCGGCCAATGAGCAGTTCTTC.

V usage is TRBV7-9 and J usage is TRBJ1-2; 9 bases map to TRBD1. CDR3 length equals 16 residues. Germline V gene lookup returns CDR1 SEHNR and CDR2 FQNEAQ (reference sequence). Germline trimming cut 1 base from V and 7 bases from J; bases unmatched to any gene: 10. The CDR3 region is CASSLGETGGASGYTF. In DNA, the CDR3 is TGTGCCAGCAGCTTAGGCGAAACAGGGGGCGCGTCTGGCTACACCTTC.

Remarks on this clonotype: This may arise from a read error, as a much more abundant clone is one base away. The CDR3 DNA is TGTGCCAGCAGTGAAAGGGGATTCAATCAGCCCCAGCATTTT. It encodes CASSERGFNQPQHF. The gene calls are TRBV6-1 and TRBJ1-5, with D maybe TRBD1 (5 bases). Deletions cut 2 bases from V and 3 bases from J, with 8 bases between. Germline loops: CDR1 MNHNS, CDR2 SASEGT. CDR3 length equals 14 residues.

At least ten counts were recorded for this clonotype. The chain employs TRBV30 and TRBJ1-1; 10 bases are shared with TRBD1. V gave up 0 bases and J gave up 4 bases; unmatched junction bases: 17. Germline values: CDR1 GTSNPN, CDR2 SVGIG (reference sequence). CDR3 length: 19 residues. CDR3 sequence reads: CAWSVPLDRGLMGSTEAFF. The CDR3 DNA is TGTGCCTGGAGTGTACCGTTGGACAGGGGGTTAATGGGGAGCACTGAAGCTTTCTTT.

In its sample, this clonotype was seen many times. This CDR3 is CASRQQGDGNTIYF. The DNA for the CDR3 is TGTGCCAGCAGGCAACAGGGAGACGGAAACACCATATATTTT. The J gene is TRBJ1-3, the V gene TRBV2; the D gene is possibly TRBD1 (6 bases). Trimming took off 6 bases at V and 4 bases at J, with 13 bases between the two ends. CDR1 and CDR2 from the germline V gene are SNHLY and FYNNEI. The CDR3 is 14 residues long.

This clonotype showed up many times. V is TRBV5-1 and J is TRBJ2-7; perhaps TRBD1 as D (6 bases). CDR1 is SGHRS, CDR2 YFSETQ, per germline. With 4 bases removed from V and 2 bases from J, the gap between germline ends came to 16 bases. This CDR3 region has 15 residues. The CDR3 DNA reads TGCGCCAGCAGCGCAAGGGACACTTCGACCTACGAGCAGTACTTC. It specifies CASSARDTSTYEQYF.

This sequence joins TRBV30 and TRBJ2-1, with D uncertain. Germline CDR1 is GTSNPN and CDR2 is SVGIG (reference sequence). V lost 4 bases to trimming and J lost 5 bases, with 9 bases between them. This CDR3 spans 12 amino acids. DNA of the CDR3: TGTGCCTGGAACGCAAACAACAATGAGCAGTTCTTC. Amino acid sequence: CAWNANNNEQFF.

There are many counts of this clonotype. The rearrangement joins TRBV28 to TRBJ2-7; D may be TRBD1 (5 bases). From germline, CDR1 is MDHEN and CDR2 SYDVKM. V lost 2 bases and J lost 0, with 14 bases in between. CDR3 length equals 16 residues. The CDR3 protein is CASSLVGARSSYEQYF. For the CDR3, the DNA is TGTGCCAGCAGTTTAGTAGGGGCTAGGAGCTCCTACGAGCAGTACTTC.

This clonotype has a count of ten or more. J is TRBJ1-1 and V is TRBV7-8; 9 bases are shared with TRBD1. V shed 4 bases and J 5 bases; nucleotides not matched to a gene: 8. Per germline, CDR1 SGHVS and CDR2 FQNEAQ. This CDR3 has 15 amino acids. DNA for the CDR3: TGTGCCAGCAGCTCCCGCCGGGACAGGGAGACTGAAGCTTTCTTT. Amino acids: CASSSRRDRETEAFF.

This clonotype was seen repeatedly, ten times or more. The rearrangement uses TRBV7-8 and TRBJ2-7; 7 bases line up with TRBD1. The CDR3 length is 16 residues. The trim removed 2 bases at V and 3 bases at J, leaving 10 bases unmatched. The V gene's germline CDR1 is SGHVS and CDR2 FQNEAQ. CDR3 coding DNA: TGTGCCAGCAGCTTAAGTTTAGGGGGCTTATTCTACGAGCAGTACTTC. Protein sequence: CASSLSLGGLFYEQYF.

There are a few counts of this clonotype. A far larger clone differs by one base, so this is likely a read error. The gene calls are TRBV27 and TRBJ2-3; 7 nucleotides agree with TRBD1. Germline CDR1 reads MNHEY; CDR2 reads SMNVEV (reference sequence). The trim removed 5 bases at V and 1 base at J, leaving 3 bases unmatched. This CDR3 is 14 amino acids long. CDR3 sequence: CASSHGQGTDTQYF. CDR3 in DNA: TGTGCCAGCAGTCACGGACAGGGCACAGATACGCAGTATTTT.

Ten or more counts support this clonotype. The rearrangement uses TRBV7-2 and TRBJ2-1, with D maybe TRBD1 (5 bases). Germline V gives CDR1 SGHTA, CDR2 FQGNSA. Trimming removed 2 bases at V and 0 bases at J, with 8 bases between. The length of the CDR3 is 15 residues. The CDR3 DNA sequence: TGTGCCAGCAGCTTAAGGGGCAGCTCCTACAATGAGCAGTTCTTC. Translating it yields CASSLRGSSYNEQFF.

As to this clonotype: Since a much larger clone is just one base distant, this may be a read error. In nucleotides, the CDR3 is TGTGCCAGCAGTTTACCTAGCGGGAGAAGGTACGAGCAGTGCTTC. Translation gives CASSLPSGRRYEQCF. J is TRBJ2-7 and V is TRBV28, with 10 bases that match TRBD2. The CDR3 loop spans 15 amino acids. Germline V gene data show CDR1 as MDHEN and CDR2 as SYDVKM.